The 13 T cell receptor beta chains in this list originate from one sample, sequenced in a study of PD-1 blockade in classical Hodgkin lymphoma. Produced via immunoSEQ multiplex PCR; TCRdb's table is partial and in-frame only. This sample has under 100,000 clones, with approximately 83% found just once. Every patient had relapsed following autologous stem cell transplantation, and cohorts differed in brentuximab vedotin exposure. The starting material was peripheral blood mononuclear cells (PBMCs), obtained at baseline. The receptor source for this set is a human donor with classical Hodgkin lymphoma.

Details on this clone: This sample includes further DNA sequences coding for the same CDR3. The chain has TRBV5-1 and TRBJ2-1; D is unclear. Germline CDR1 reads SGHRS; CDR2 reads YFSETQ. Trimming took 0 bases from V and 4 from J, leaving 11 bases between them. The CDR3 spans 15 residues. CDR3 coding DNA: TGCGCCAGCAGCTTGGGGGGTACAAGTTACAATGAGCAGTTCTTC. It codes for CASSLGGTSYNEQFF.

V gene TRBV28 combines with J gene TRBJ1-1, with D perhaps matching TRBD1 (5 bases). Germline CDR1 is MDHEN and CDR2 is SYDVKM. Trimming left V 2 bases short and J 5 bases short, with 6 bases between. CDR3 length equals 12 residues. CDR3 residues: CASSLRGTEAFF. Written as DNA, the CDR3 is TGTGCCAGCAGTTTACGGGGGACTGAAGCTTTCTTT.

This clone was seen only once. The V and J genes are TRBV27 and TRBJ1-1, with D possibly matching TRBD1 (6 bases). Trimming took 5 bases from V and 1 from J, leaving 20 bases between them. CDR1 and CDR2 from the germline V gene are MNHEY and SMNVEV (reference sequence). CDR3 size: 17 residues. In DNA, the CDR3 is TGTGCCAGCAGTCCGGCGGGCGGGGGGCGTCGGAACACTGAAGCTTTCTTT. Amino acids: CASSPAGGGRRNTEAFF.

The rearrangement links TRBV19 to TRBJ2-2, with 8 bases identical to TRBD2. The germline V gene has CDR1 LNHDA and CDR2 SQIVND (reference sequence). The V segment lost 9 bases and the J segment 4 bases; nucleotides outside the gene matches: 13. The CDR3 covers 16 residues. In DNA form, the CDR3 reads TGTGCCAGCTTCAGGGAGCTAGCGGGTCCCACCGGGGAGCTGTTTTTT. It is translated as CASFRELAGPTGELFF.

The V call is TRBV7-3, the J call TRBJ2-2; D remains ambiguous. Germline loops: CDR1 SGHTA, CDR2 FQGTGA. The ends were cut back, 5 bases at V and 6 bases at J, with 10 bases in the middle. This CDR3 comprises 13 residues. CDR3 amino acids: CASSPRLAGELFF. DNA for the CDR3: TGTGCCAGCAGCCCTCGTTTGGCCGGGGAGCTGTTTTTT.

In DNA, the CDR3 is TGCGCCAGCAGCCAAGTACAGGGCTCTGGGGCCAACGTCCTGACTTTC. Translation gives CASSQVQGSGANVLTF. The chain combines TRBV4-3 with TRBJ2-6; perhaps TRBD1 as D (6 bases). Germline assignment: CDR1 LGHNA and CDR2 YSLEER. This CDR3 has 16 amino acids. V was clipped by 1 base and J by 0 bases, with 7 bases between them.

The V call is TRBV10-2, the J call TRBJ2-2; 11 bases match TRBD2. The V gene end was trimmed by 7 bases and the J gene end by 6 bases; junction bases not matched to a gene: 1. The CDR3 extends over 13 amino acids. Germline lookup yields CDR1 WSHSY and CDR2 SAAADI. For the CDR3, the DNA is TGCGCCAGCATAGCGGGAGGGCCCGGGGAGCTGTTTTTT. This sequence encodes CASIAGGPGELFF.

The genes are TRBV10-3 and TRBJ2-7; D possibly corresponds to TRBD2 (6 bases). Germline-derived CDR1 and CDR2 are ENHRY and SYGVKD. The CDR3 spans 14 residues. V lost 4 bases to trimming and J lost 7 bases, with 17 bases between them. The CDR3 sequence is CAISVSEGSGEQYF. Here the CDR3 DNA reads TGTGCCATCAGTGTATCGGAGGGGTCGGGTGAGCAGTACTTC.

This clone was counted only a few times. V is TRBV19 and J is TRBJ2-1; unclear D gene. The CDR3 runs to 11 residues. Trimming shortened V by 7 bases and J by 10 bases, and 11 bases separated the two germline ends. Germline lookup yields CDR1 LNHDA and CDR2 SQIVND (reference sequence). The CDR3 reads CASMLETEQFF. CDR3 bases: TGTGCCAGTATGTTGGAAACCGAGCAGTTCTTC.

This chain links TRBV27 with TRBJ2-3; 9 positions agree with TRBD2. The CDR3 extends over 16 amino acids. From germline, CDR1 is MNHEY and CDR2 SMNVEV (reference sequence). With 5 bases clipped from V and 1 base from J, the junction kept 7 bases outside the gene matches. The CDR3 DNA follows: TGTGCCAGCAGTACCCGGACTAGCGTCCGCACAGATACGCAGTATTTT. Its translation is CASSTRTSVRTDTQYF.

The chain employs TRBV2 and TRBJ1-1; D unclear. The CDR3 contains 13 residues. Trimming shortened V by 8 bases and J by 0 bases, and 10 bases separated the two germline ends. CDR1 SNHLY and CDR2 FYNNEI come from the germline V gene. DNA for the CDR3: TGTGCCAGCTTGACTGGAATGAACACTGAAGCTTTCTTT. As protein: CASLTGMNTEAFF. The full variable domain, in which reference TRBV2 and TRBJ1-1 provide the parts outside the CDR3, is EPEVTQTPSHQVTQMGQEVILRCVPISNHLYFYWYRQILGQKVEFLVSFYNNEISEKSEIFDDQFSVERPDGSNFTLKIRSTKLEDSAMYFCASLTGMNTEAFFGQGTRLTVV.

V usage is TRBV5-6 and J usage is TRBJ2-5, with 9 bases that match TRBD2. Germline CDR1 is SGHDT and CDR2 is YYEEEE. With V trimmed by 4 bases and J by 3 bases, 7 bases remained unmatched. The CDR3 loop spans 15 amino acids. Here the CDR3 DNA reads TGTGCCAGCAGCCGAGATTTAGCGGGAGAAGAGACCCAGTACTTC. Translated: CASSRDLAGEETQYF.

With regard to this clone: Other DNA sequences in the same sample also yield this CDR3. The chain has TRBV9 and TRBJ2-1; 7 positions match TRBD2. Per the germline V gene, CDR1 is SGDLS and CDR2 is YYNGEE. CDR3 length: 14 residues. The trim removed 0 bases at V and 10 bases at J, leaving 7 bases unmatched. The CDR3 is CASSVGSRGGEQFF. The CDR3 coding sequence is TGTGCCAGCAGCGTAGGTAGCCGGGGAGGGGAGCAGTTCTTC.